Detailed here is one T cell receptor beta chain. Its target is unknown. The record originates from a study of immune evolution from preneoplasia to lung adenocarcinoma. Study results and limitations: Top clone share appeared to fall from AAH through AIS, MIA, adenocarcinoma.

Nucleic acids came from premalignant or tumor cells enriched by macro-dissection. The germline gives CDR1 MDHEN, CDR2 SYDVKM. The CDR3 has 13 residues. With 6 bases clipped from V and 6 bases from J, the junction kept 6 bases outside the gene matches. The data were produced by immunoSEQ multiplex PCR, yet TCRdb's version contains in-frame clones alone and is incomplete. The data hold around 41,000 clones, with 70% to 80% observed a single time. This sequence was found in a person between 60 and 69 years old with lung adenocarcinoma. The chain joins TRBV28 to TRBJ2-5; TRBD1 agrees at 8 bases. Material for sequencing was FFPE invasive lung adenocarcinoma tissue. The CDR3 DNA follows: TGTGCCAGCAGACGGGGACAGGTAAAGACCCAGTACTTC. This encodes CASRRGQVKTQYF.